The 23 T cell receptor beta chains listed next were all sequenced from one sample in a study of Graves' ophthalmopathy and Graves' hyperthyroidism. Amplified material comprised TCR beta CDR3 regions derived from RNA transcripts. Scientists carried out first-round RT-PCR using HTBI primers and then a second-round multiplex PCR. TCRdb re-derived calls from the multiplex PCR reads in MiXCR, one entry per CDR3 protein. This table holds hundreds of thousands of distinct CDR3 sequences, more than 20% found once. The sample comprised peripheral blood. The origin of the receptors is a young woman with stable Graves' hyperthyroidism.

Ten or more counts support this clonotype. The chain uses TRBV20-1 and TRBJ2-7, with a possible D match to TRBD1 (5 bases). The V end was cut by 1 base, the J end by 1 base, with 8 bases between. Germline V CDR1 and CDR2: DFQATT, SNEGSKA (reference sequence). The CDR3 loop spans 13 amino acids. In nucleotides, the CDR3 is TGCAGTGCTAGAGGCAGGGTATCCTACGAGCAGTACTTC. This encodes CSARGRVSYEQYF.

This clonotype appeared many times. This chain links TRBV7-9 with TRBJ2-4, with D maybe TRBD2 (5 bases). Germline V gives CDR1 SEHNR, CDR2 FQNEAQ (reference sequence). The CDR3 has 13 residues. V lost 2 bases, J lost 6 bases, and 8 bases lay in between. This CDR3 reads CASSLPGSNIQYF. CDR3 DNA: TGTGCCAGCAGCTTACCGGGGTCAAACATTCAGTACTTC.

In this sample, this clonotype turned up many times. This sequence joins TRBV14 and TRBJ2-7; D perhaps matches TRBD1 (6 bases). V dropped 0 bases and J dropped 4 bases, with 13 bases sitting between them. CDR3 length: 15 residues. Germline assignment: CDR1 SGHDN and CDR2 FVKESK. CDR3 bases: TGTGCCAGCAGCCAAGAGGGACACCTCAGTTACGAGCAGTACTTC. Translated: CASSQEGHLSYEQYF.

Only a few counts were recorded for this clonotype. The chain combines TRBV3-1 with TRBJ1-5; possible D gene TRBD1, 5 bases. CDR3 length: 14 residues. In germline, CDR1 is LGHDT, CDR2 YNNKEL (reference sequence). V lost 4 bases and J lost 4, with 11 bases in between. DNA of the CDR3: TGTGCCAGCAGCCCCCCGGGGACGAATCAGCCCCAGCATTTT. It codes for CASSPPGTNQPQHF.

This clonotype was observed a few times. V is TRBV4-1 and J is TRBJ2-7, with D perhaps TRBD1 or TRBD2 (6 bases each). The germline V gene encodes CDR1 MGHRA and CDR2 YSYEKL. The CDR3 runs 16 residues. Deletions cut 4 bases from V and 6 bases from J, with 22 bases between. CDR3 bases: TGCGCCAGCAGCCCACGGGGGACACCCCTTCCTGGCGAGCAGTACTTC. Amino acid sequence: CASSPRGTPLPGEQYF.

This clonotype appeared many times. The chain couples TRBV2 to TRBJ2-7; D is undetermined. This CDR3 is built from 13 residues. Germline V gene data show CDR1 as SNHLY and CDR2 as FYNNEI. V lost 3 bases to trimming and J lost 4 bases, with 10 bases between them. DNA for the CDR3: TGTGCCAGCAGTGAGACCAGATTGTACGAGCAGTACTTC. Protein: CASSETRLYEQYF.

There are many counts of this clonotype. The DNA of the CDR3 is TGTGCCAGCTCCACCCAACAGGGAATCCCCTACGAGCAGTACTTC. This translates into CASSTQQGIPYEQYF. The chain recombines TRBV19 with TRBJ2-7; D is perhaps TRBD1 (6 bases). CDR3 length equals 15 residues. Germline values: CDR1 LNHDA, CDR2 SQIVND (reference sequence). V was shortened by 9 bases and J by 2 bases, with 20 bases between the two germline ends.

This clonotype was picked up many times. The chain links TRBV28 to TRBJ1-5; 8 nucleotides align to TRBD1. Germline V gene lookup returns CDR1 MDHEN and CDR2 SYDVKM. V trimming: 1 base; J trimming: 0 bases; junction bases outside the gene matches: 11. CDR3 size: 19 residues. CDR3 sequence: CASSLLAGQEYVSNQPQHF. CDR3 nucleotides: TGTGCCAGCAGTTTATTGGCGGGACAGGAGTATGTTAGCAATCAGCCCCAGCATTTT.

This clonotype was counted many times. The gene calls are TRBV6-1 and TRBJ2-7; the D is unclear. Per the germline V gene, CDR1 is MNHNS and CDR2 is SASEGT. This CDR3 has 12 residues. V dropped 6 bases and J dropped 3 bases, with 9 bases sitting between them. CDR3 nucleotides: TGTGCCAGCAGAAGCTACTTCTACGAGCAGTACTTC. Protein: CASRSYFYEQYF.

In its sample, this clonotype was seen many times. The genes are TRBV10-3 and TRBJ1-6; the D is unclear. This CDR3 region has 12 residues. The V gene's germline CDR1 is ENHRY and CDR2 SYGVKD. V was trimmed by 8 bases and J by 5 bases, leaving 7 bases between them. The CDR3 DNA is TGTGCCATCCGATTCAATAATTCACCCCTCCACTTT. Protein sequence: CAIRFNNSPLHF.

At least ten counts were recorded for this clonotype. CDR3 sequence (DNA): TGTGCCAGCGGGACTAGCGGTTCCTACGAGCAGTACTTC. It is translated as CASGTSGSYEQYF. This sequence joins TRBV6-6 and TRBJ2-7, with 11 bases identical to TRBD2. CDR1 MNHNY and CDR2 SVGAGI come from the germline V gene (reference sequence). V shed 8 bases, J shed 1 base, and the junction held 1 base outside the gene matches. CDR3 size: 13 residues.

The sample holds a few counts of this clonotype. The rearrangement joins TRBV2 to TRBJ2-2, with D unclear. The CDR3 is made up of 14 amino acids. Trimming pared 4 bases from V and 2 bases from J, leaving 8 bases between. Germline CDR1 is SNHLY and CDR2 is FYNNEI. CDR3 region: CASSGVRNTGELFF. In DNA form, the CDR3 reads TGTGCCAGCAGTGGAGTCAGAAACACCGGGGAGCTGTTTTTT.

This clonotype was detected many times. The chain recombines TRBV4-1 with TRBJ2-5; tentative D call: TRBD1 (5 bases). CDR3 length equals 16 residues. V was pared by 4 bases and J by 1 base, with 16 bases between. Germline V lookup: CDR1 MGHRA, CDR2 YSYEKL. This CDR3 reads CASSPWGIGAQETQYF. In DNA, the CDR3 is TGCGCCAGCAGCCCATGGGGTATTGGGGCCCAAGAGACCCAGTACTTC.

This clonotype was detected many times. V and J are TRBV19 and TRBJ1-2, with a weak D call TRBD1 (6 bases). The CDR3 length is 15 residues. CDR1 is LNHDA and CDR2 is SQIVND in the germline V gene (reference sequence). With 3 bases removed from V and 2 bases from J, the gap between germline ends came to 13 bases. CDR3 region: CASSIADSGNYGYTF. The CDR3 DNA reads TGTGCCAGTAGTATTGCGGACAGCGGAAACTATGGCTACACCTTC.

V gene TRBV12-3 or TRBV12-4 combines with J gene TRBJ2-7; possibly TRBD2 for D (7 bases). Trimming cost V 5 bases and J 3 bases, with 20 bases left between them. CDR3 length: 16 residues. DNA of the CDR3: TGTGCCAGCAGTCTAGGGGGGGCGATCCCCTACTACGAGCAGTACTTC. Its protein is CASSLGGAIPYYEQYF.

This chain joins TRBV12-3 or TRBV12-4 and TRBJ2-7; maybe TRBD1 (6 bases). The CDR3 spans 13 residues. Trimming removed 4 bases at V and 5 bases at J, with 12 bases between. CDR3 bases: TGTGCCAGCAGTTCCCCAGGGGACCACGAGCAGTACTTC. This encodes CASSSPGDHEQYF.

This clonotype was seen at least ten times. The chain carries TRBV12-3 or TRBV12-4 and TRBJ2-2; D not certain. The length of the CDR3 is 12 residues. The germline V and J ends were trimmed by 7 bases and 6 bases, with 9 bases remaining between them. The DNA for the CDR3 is TGTGCCAGCACCTGGGGTTCCGGGGAGCTGTTTTTT. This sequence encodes CASTWGSGELFF.

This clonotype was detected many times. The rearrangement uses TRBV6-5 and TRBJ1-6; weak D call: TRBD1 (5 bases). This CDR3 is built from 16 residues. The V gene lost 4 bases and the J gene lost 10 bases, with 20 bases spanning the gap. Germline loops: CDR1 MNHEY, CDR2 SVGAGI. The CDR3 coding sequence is TGTGCCAGCAGTTCCACGACAGTCATAAAGGGGTCACCCCTCCACTTT. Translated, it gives CASSSTTVIKGSPLHF.

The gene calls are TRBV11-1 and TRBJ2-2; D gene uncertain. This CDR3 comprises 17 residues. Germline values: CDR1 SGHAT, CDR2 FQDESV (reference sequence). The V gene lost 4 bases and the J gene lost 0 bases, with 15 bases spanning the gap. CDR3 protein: CASSSNPGRANTGELFF. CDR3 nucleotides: TGTGCCAGCAGCTCCAATCCCGGTCGCGCGAACACCGGGGAGCTGTTTTTT.

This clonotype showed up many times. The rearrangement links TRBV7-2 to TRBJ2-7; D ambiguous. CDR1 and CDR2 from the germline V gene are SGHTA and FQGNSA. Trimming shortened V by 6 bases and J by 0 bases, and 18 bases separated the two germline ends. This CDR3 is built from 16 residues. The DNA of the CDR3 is TGTGCCAGCAGAGCTAGGATGGGCGGCCTCTCCTACGAGCAGTACTTC. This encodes CASRARMGGLSYEQYF.

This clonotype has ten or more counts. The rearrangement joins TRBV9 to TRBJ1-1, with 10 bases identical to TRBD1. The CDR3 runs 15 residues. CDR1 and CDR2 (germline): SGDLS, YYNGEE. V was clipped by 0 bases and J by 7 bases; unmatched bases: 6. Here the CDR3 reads CASSVGKGQGLEAFF. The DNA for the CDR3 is TGTGCCAGCAGCGTAGGAAAGGGACAGGGGCTTGAAGCTTTCTTT.

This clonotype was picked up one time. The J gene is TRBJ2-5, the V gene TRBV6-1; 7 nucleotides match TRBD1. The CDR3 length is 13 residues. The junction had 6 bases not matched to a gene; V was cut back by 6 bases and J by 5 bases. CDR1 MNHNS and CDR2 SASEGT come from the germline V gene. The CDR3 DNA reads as TGTGCCAGCAGGCTACAGGGGCGGGAGACCCAGTACTTC. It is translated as CASRLQGRETQYF.

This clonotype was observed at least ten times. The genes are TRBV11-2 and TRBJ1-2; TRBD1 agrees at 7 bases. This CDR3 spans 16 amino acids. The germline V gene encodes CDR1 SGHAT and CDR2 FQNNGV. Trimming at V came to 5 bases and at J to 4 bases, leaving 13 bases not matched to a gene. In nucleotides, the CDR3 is TGTGCCAGCAGCCCCAGGGGGGGAACTACTTTCTATGGCTACACCTTC. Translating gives CASSPRGGTTFYGYTF.